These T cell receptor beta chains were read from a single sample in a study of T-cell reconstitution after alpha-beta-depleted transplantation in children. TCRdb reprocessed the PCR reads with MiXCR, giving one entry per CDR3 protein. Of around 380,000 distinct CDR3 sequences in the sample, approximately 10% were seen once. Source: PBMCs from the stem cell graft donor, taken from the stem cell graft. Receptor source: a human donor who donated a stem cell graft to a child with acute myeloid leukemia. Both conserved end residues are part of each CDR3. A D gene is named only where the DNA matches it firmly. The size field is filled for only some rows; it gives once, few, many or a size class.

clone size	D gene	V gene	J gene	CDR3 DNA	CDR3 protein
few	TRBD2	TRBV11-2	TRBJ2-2	TGTGCCAGCAGCTTGGGACTAGCGGGAGCCGCGAACACCGGGGAGCTGTTTTTT	CASSLGLAGAANTGELFF
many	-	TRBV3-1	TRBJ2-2	TGTGCCAGCAGCCAAGGGAGGAGGGGGCGAACCGGGGAGCTGTTTTTT	CASSQGRRGRTGELFF
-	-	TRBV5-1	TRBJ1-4	TGCGCCAGCAGCATGAGGGGTACTCATGAAAAACTGTTTTTT	CASSMRGTHEKLFF
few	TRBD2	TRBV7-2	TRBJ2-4	TGTGCCAGCAGCTTAGCGGAGTCGAGGATAGGACTAGTACGCATTCAGTACTTC	CASSLAESRIGLVRIQYF
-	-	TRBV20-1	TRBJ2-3	TGCAGTGCTAGAGTAGGGGTTGGGATGGCAGATACGCAGTATTTT	CSARVGVGMADTQYF
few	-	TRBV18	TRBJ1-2	TGTGCCAGCTCACCATCGAAACTTAACTATGGCTACACCTTC	CASSPSKLNYGYTF
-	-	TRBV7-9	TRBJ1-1	TGTGCCAGCAGCCCCACCCTGACCGCCACTGAAGCTTTCTTT	CASSPTLTATEAFF
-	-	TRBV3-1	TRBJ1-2	TGTGCCAGCAGCCAAGATGTCGCACCTAACTATGGCTACACCTTC	CASSQDVAPNYGYTF
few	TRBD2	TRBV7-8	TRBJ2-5	TGTGCCAGCAGCTTAGGATTAACTAGCGCCACCCAAGAGACCCAGTACTTC	CASSLGLTSATQETQYF
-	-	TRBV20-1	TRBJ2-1	TGCAGTGCTAGAGATATTCGGGAGCTAGCGAATGAGCAGTTCTTC	CSARDIRELANEQFF
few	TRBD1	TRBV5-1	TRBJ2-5	TGCGCCAGCAGCTTCGAACAGGGGTACCAAGAGACCCAGTACTTC	CASSFEQGYQETQYF
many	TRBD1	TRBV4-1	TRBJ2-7	TGCGCCAGCAGCCAAGGTACAGGGGGTCTCGTAAGCTCCTACGAGCAGTACTTC	CASSQGTGGLVSSYEQYF
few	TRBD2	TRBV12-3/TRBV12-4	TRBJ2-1	TGTGCCAGCAGTTTAGCGTTAAGCGGGAGGTTCGATGAGCAGTTCTTC	CASSLALSGRFDEQFF
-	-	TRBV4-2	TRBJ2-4	TGTGCCAGCAGCCAAGAAGGCGCAGGGGGAGGAAACATTCAGTACTTC	CASSQEGAGGGNIQYF
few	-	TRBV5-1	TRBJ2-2	TGCGCCAGCAGCTTGGATACCGCCGGGGAGCTGTTTTTT	CASSLDTAGELFF
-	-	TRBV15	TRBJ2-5	TGTGCCACCAGCAGAGATGCCGGGGGCTCGATGAAGACCCAGTACTTC	CATSRDAGGSMKTQYF
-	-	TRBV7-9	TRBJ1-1	TGTGCCAGCAGCTGGAGCGAGGGTGCTGAAGCTTTCTTT	CASSWSEGAEAFF
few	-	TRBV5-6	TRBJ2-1	TGTGCCAGCAGCTCCATTAATCTGGGGATTTACAATGAGCAGTTCTTC	CASSSINLGIYNEQFF
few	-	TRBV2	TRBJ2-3	TGTGCCAGCTCTGGACTACCAGATACGCAGTATTTT	CASSGLPDTQYF
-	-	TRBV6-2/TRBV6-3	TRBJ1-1	TGTGCCAGCAGGATACCAGGGGCGGAAGCTTTCTTT	CASRIPGAEAFF
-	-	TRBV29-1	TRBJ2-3	TGCAGCGTGGCAAGATCGGCAGATACGCAGTATTTT	CSVARSADTQYF
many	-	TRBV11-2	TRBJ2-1	TGTGCCAGCAGCCGGGGGCAGGGTTTAAAAAATGAGCAGTTCTTC	CASSRGQGLKNEQFF
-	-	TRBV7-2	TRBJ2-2	TGTGCCAGCAGCTTAGATCTCCGCACCGGGGAGCTGTTTTTT	CASSLDLRTGELFF
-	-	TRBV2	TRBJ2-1	TGTGCCAGCAGTGATAAGGGGGTCCGCTCCTACAATGAGCAGTTCTTC	CASSDKGVRSYNEQFF